These T cell receptor beta chains were read from a single sample in a study of T cell clones after liver transplantation. The assay was immunoSEQ multiplex PCR, and TCRdb's table has in-frame clones only and misses some. The table lists approximately 50,000 clones, about 67% of them singletons. Material: CD4+ T cells from blood, obtained around 4.5 years after liver transplant. These receptors were taken from a human patient who received a liver transplant. Some of the T cells might come from the graft donor. The CDR3 runs from the conserved cysteine through the conserved F or W. The D gene is left open where the match is weak. Expanded clones are given a class, and other clones once, few, many or no size at all.

clone size: medium-sized
J gene: TRBJ1-6
D gene: NA
V gene: TRBV6-1
CDR3 DNA: TGTGCCAGCAGGGGGACCGGGGGAAACAATTCACCCCTCCACTTT
CDR3 protein: CASRGTGGNNSPLHF

clone size: NA
J gene: TRBJ2-2
D gene: NA
V gene: TRBV5-1
CDR3 DNA: TGCGCCAGCAGCCTCGGACAGAGGAGGGCCGGGGAGCTGTTTTTT
CDR3 protein: CASSLGQRRAGELFF

clone size: NA
J gene: TRBJ2-7
D gene: TRBD2
V gene: TRBV5-1
CDR3 DNA: TGCGCCAGCAGCCCGACTAGCGGGGTATACGAGCAGTACTTC
CDR3 protein: CASSPTSGVYEQYF

clone size: NA
J gene: TRBJ1-2
D gene: NA
V gene: TRBV6-5
CDR3 DNA: TGTGCCAGCAGTTACTCCGGGTCATATGGCTACACCTTC
CDR3 protein: CASSYSGSYGYTF

clone size: NA
J gene: TRBJ2-3
D gene: TRBD1
V gene: TRBV7-9
CDR3 DNA: TGTGCCAGCAGCTTAGGACAGGGTCTTATGTCGGATACGCAGTATTTT
CDR3 protein: CASSLGQGLMSDTQYF

clone size: NA
J gene: TRBJ2-3
D gene: TRBD1
V gene: TRBV2
CDR3 DNA: TGTGCCAGCAACCGGGACAGAACAGATACGCAGTATTTT
CDR3 protein: CASNRDRTDTQYF

clone size: NA
J gene: TRBJ2-2
D gene: NA
V gene: TRBV5-4
CDR3 DNA: TGTGCCAGCAGCAGGGAATGGGCCGGGGAGCTGTTTTTT
CDR3 protein: CASSREWAGELFF

clone size: NA
J gene: TRBJ1-1
D gene: NA
V gene: TRBV6-1
CDR3 DNA: TGTGCCAGCAGTGAAGTCGGGGGGACAGAAGCTTTCTTT
CDR3 protein: CASSEVGGTEAFF

clone size: few
J gene: TRBJ1-1
D gene: NA
V gene: TRBV2
CDR3 DNA: TGTGCCAGCGGAAGACAGACGCCTGGGGCTTTCTTT
CDR3 protein: CASGRQTPGAFF

clone size: NA
J gene: TRBJ1-2
D gene: NA
V gene: TRBV28
CDR3 DNA: TGTGCCAGCAGCAACACCTACTATGGCTACACCTTC
CDR3 protein: CASSNTYYGYTF

clone size: NA
J gene: TRBJ1-2
D gene: NA
V gene: TRBV7-2
CDR3 DNA: TGTGCCAGCAGCTTAGGGGGACAATCCTACTATGGCTACACCTTC
CDR3 protein: CASSLGGQSYYGYTF

clone size: NA
J gene: TRBJ2-2
D gene: NA
V gene: TRBV5-6
CDR3 DNA: TGTGCCAGCAGCCGTGAGAACACCGGGGAGCTGTTTTTT
CDR3 protein: CASSRENTGELFF

clone size: NA
J gene: TRBJ1-5
D gene: TRBD1
V gene: TRBV30
CDR3 DNA: TGTGCCTGGAGCCGGACAGGTTCCAGTATAGTCAATCAGCCCCAGCATTTT
CDR3 protein: CAWSRTGSSIVNQPQHF

clone size: NA
J gene: TRBJ2-7
D gene: NA
V gene: TRBV10-3
CDR3 DNA: TGTAGTATGGGCGGGGACCGCTCCTACGAGCAGTACTTC
CDR3 protein: CSMGGDRSYEQYF

clone size: once
J gene: TRBJ1-2
D gene: NA
V gene: TRBV28
CDR3 DNA: TGTGCCAGCAGTTTCCCCGGACGGCACTATGGCTACACCTTC
CDR3 protein: CASSFPGRHYGYTF

clone size: NA
J gene: TRBJ1-1
D gene: NA
V gene: TRBV7-2
CDR3 DNA: TGTGCCAGCAGCTTAAGAGGAGGATCTAGGGCTGAAGCTTTCTTT
CDR3 protein: CASSLRGGSRAEAFF

clone size: NA
J gene: TRBJ1-5
D gene: NA
V gene: TRBV19
CDR3 DNA: TGTGCCAGTAGCCGAGACAGAGATCAGCCCCAGCATTTT
CDR3 protein: CASSRDRDQPQHF

clone size: NA
J gene: TRBJ2-7
D gene: NA
V gene: TRBV28
CDR3 DNA: TGTGCCAGCAGTTTGGGGCAGGGAGCCTACGAGCAGTACTTC
CDR3 protein: CASSLGQGAYEQYF

clone size: NA
J gene: TRBJ1-1
D gene: NA
V gene: TRBV28
CDR3 DNA: TGTGCCAGCAGTTGGGCACTTGAAGCTTTCTTT
CDR3 protein: CASSWALEAFF

clone size: NA
J gene: TRBJ1-2
D gene: NA
V gene: TRBV10-3
CDR3 DNA: TGTGCCATCAGACGACAGGAAGCTAACTATGGCTACACCTTC
CDR3 protein: CAIRRQEANYGYTF

clone size: few
J gene: TRBJ1-2
D gene: NA
V gene: TRBV5-1
CDR3 DNA: TGCGCCAGCAGCTTGGGGCGGACAATATTCCGGGACTATGGCTACACCTTC
CDR3 protein: CASSLGRTIFRDYGYTF

clone size: NA
J gene: TRBJ1-1
D gene: TRBD1
V gene: TRBV7-6
CDR3 DNA: TGTGCCAGCAGCTTAGATGGAGGGGGCAGGACTGAAGCTTTCTTT
CDR3 protein: CASSLDGGGRTEAFF

clone size: NA
J gene: TRBJ1-2
D gene: NA
V gene: TRBV7-8
CDR3 DNA: TGTGCCAGCAGCGTGCGGACGGATCTTAACTATGGCTACACCTTC
CDR3 protein: CASSVRTDLNYGYTF

clone size: NA
J gene: TRBJ2-3
D gene: NA
V gene: TRBV7-9
CDR3 DNA: TGTGCCAGCAGCTCCCGGGGACCACCTACAGATACGCAGTATTTT
CDR3 protein: CASSSRGPPTDTQYF

clone size: NA
J gene: TRBJ2-7
D gene: NA
V gene: TRBV7-9
CDR3 DNA: TGTGCCAGCAGTTGGGGATCTAGCTCCTACGAGCAGTACTTC
CDR3 protein: CASSWGSSSYEQYF

clone size: NA
J gene: TRBJ2-5
D gene: TRBD1
V gene: TRBV14
CDR3 DNA: TGTGCCAGCAGCCAAGAAGGAGGGCGGGACAGGGGGCGGGAGACCCAGTACTTC
CDR3 protein: CASSQEGGRDRGRETQYF

clone size: NA
J gene: TRBJ2-7
D gene: NA
V gene: TRBV11-2
CDR3 DNA: TGTGCCAGCAGCTCCTTCCAAGGGGTGAGGAGCTCCTACGAGCAGTACTTC
CDR3 protein: CASSSFQGVRSSYEQYF

clone size: NA
J gene: TRBJ2-7
D gene: NA
V gene: TRBV5-1
CDR3 DNA: TGTGCCAGCAGCAGGGGCAGTACCTACGAGCAGTACTTC
CDR3 protein: CASSRGSTYEQYF

clone size: NA
J gene: TRBJ1-5
D gene: NA
V gene: TRBV4-1
CDR3 DNA: TGCGCCAGCAGCCAAGTTGAGCGGCTAGGCAATCAGCCCCAGCATTTT
CDR3 protein: CASSQVERLGNQPQHF

clone size: NA
J gene: TRBJ1-1
D gene: NA
V gene: TRBV27
CDR3 DNA: TGTGCCAGTACCCGTGGTGGGACCACTGAAGCTTTCTTT
CDR3 protein: CASTRGGTTEAFF

clone size: NA
J gene: TRBJ2-3
D gene: TRBD1
V gene: TRBV6-5
CDR3 DNA: TGTGCCAGCAGGAGGGGGACAGGAGGCACAGATACGCAGTATTTT
CDR3 protein: CASRRGTGGTDTQYF

clone size: few
J gene: TRBJ2-7
D gene: NA
V gene: TRBV10-3
CDR3 DNA: TGTGCCATCAGTGAGGCTCAGGACAACGAGCAGTACTTC
CDR3 protein: CAISEAQDNEQYF

clone size: NA
J gene: TRBJ2-1
D gene: NA
V gene: TRBV19
CDR3 DNA: TGTGCCAGTAGTCTCGAGTACAATGAGCAGTTCTTC
CDR3 protein: CASSLEYNEQFF

clone size: NA
J gene: TRBJ2-2
D gene: NA
V gene: TRBV5-8
CDR3 DNA: TGTGCCAGCAGCTTGGTGGCGGGGACTAACACCGGGGAGCTGTTTTTT
CDR3 protein: CASSLVAGTNTGELFF

clone size: few
J gene: TRBJ2-3
D gene: TRBD1
V gene: TRBV7-9
CDR3 DNA: TGTGCCAGCAGCTTGGGACAGGGGGGCACAGATACGCAGTATTTT
CDR3 protein: CASSLGQGGTDTQYF

clone size: few
J gene: TRBJ1-1
D gene: NA
V gene: TRBV18
CDR3 DNA: TGTGCCAGCTCACCAAGGGGGGGGGATAACACTGAAGCTTTCTTT
CDR3 protein: CASSPRGGDNTEAFF

clone size: NA
J gene: TRBJ2-7
D gene: NA
V gene: TRBV1
CDR3 DNA: TGCACCAGCAGCCAGAGGTCCCCGGGACTAGCGGGGGGGCCCGGAAACGAGCAGTACTTC
CDR3 protein: CTSSQRSPGLAGGPGNEQYF

clone size: NA
J gene: TRBJ2-7
D gene: TRBD1
V gene: TRBV6-1
CDR3 DNA: TGTGCCAGCAGTCAGAACAGGGGAGCCTACGAGCAGTACTTC
CDR3 protein: CASSQNRGAYEQYF

clone size: NA
J gene: TRBJ1-1
D gene: NA
V gene: TRBV5-6
CDR3 DNA: TGTGCCAGCAGCTTGGGCAGCCTATCCGCTGAAGCTTTCTTT
CDR3 protein: CASSLGSLSAEAFF

clone size: NA
J gene: TRBJ1-6
D gene: NA
V gene: TRBV5-6
CDR3 DNA: TGTGCCAGCAGCCTGGACAGTGCCGGTTCACCCCTCCACTTT
CDR3 protein: CASSLDSAGSPLHF

clone size: once
J gene: TRBJ1-1
D gene: NA
V gene: TRBV11-2
CDR3 DNA: TGTGCCAGCAGGACCCTTCAGGGGCTGAACACTGAAGCTTTCTTT
CDR3 protein: CASRTLQGLNTEAFF

clone size: NA
J gene: TRBJ2-6
D gene: NA
V gene: TRBV7-2
CDR3 DNA: TGTGCCAGCAGTAGGGACACTGGGGCCAACGTCCTGACTTTC
CDR3 protein: CASSRDTGANVLTF

clone size: NA
J gene: TRBJ1-6
D gene: TRBD1
V gene: TRBV5-8
CDR3 DNA: TGTGCCAGCAGCTTGGGGGACCGGGACAGGGTGAACTCACCCCTCCACTTT
CDR3 protein: CASSLGDRDRVNSPLHF

clone size: NA
J gene: TRBJ2-7
D gene: TRBD1
V gene: TRBV27
CDR3 DNA: TGTGCCAGCAGACGGCGGCCGCCGGGACAGGGTTCTTACGAGCAGTACTTC
CDR3 protein: CASRRRPPGQGSYEQYF

clone size: NA
J gene: TRBJ1-5
D gene: NA
V gene: TRBV7-9
CDR3 DNA: TGTGCCAGCAGCTTAAGGGAAGGGAATCAGCCCCAGCATTTT
CDR3 protein: CASSLREGNQPQHF

clone size: few
J gene: TRBJ2-5
D gene: NA
V gene: TRBV7-3
CDR3 DNA: TGTGCCAGCAGCTCGGGCGCCGGTCAGACCCAGTACTTC
CDR3 protein: CASSSGAGQTQYF

clone size: once
J gene: TRBJ2-3
D gene: TRBD2
V gene: TRBV7-8
CDR3 DNA: TGTGCCAGCAGCTTAGTGGGGCGGGGGGGCCGAACAGATACGCAGTATTTT
CDR3 protein: CASSLVGRGGRTDTQYF

clone size: medium-sized
J gene: TRBJ2-1
D gene: NA
V gene: TRBV5-4
CDR3 DNA: TGTGCCAGCAGCTTGGGAGGTGGAGTCCAGGTCCCACAAGGTGAGCAGTTCTTC
CDR3 protein: CASSLGGGVQVPQGEQFF

clone size: once
J gene: TRBJ1-4
D gene: NA
V gene: TRBV4-1
CDR3 DNA: TGCGCCAGCAGCCTCCTACTGGGAACTAATGAAAAACTGTTTTTT
CDR3 protein: CASSLLLGTNEKLFF

clone size: few
J gene: TRBJ2-7
D gene: NA
V gene: TRBV27
CDR3 DNA: TGTGCCAGCAGTTTAATTAGGAGGATCGGGGTTGGTTACGAGCAGTACTTC
CDR3 protein: CASSLIRRIGVGYEQYF

clone size: NA
J gene: TRBJ1-5
D gene: TRBD1
V gene: TRBV4-1
CDR3 DNA: TGCGCCAGCAGCCAACAACAGGGGGAGGCTTATCAGCCCCAGCATTTT
CDR3 protein: CASSQQQGEAYQPQHF

clone size: NA
J gene: TRBJ1-3
D gene: TRBD1
V gene: TRBV30
CDR3 DNA: TGTGCCTGGTTGAGGGGGCGCTCTGGAAACACCATATATTTT
CDR3 protein: CAWLRGRSGNTIYF

clone size: NA
J gene: TRBJ1-6
D gene: NA
V gene: TRBV11-2
CDR3 DNA: TGTGCCAGCAGCGTATCTACAGGGACTGGTTCACCCCTCCACTTT
CDR3 protein: CASSVSTGTGSPLHF

clone size: once
J gene: TRBJ1-2
D gene: NA
V gene: TRBV27
CDR3 DNA: TGTGCCAGCAGTTTATCGACCGCCTCCAGCTATGGCTACACCTTC
CDR3 protein: CASSLSTASSYGYTF